The present entry profiles one T cell receptor (beta chain) with its context. This CDR3 region has 14 residues. Germline V gene lookup returns CDR1 SGDLS and CDR2 YYNGEE. Unmatched junction bases numbered 2, after V lost 5 bases and J lost 3 bases. Original methodology: Amplifying reference gene primers gave estimates of nucleated cell counts. Profiled with immunoSEQ multiplex PCR; TCRdb holds only in-frame clones, not every one. V and J calls and clone size follow that table, whereas D and trimming were derived from the DNA. The data show approximately 170,000 clones, with around 90% seen just once and 15% to 20% held by the top ten. This specimen comes from a study of blood T cell repertoires in COVID-19. Study summary: COVID-19 samples, acute and convalescent, were from the United States, Italy and Spain. PBMCs, B-cell-depleted T cells, or T cells provided the cDNA or gDNA that made up the material.

This sequence originates from a man aged 55 to 70 with active or convalescent COVID-19. The specimen sequenced was peripheral blood. The V call is TRBV9, the J call TRBJ1-3, with TRBD1 matching over 10 bases. The CDR3 bases are TGTGCCAGCAGTGGGACAGGGGATGGAAACACCATATATTTT. The encoded protein is CASSGTGDGNTIYF.